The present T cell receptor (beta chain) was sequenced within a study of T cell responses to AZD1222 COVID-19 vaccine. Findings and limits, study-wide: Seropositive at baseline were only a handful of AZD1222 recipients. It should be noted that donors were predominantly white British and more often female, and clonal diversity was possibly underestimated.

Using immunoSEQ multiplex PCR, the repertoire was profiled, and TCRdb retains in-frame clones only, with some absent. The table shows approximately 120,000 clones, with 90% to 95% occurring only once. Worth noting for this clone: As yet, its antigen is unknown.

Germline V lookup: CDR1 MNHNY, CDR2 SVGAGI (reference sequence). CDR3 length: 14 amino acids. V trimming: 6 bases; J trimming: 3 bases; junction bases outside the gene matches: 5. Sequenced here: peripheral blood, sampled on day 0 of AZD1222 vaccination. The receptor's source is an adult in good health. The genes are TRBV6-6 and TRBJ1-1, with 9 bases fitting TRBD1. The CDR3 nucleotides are TGTGCCAGCAGCCCACAGGGGGCGGACACTGAAGCTTTCTTT. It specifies CASSPQGADTEAFF.